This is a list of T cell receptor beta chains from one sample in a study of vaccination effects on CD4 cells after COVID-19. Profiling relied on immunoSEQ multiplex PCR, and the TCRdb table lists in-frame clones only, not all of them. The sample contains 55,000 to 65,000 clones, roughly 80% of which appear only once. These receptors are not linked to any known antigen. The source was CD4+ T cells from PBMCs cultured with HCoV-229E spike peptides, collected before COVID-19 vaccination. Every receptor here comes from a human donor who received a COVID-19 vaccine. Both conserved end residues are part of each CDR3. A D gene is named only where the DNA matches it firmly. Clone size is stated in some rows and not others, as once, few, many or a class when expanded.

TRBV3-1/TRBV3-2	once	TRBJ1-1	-	TGTGCCAGCAGAAGCGGACGGAACACTGAAGCTTTCTTT	CASRSGRNTEAFF
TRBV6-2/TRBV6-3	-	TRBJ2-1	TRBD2	TGTGCCAGCAGTTACTCGATACTAGCGGGGGCTACGAGCTCCTACAATGAGCAGTTCTTC	CASSYSILAGATSSYNEQFF
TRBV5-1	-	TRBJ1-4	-	TGCGCCAGCAGCTTGGACAGGAGAAATGAAAAACTGTTTTTT	CASSLDRRNEKLFF
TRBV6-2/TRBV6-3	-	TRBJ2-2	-	TGTGCCAGCAGTCACCCAGGACCGACGGACACCGGGGAGCTGTTTTTT	CASSHPGPTDTGELFF
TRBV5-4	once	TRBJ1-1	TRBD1	TGTGCCAGCAGCGCCCCTTTCGGACAGGGTACGGTGAACACTGAAGCTTTCTTT	CASSAPFGQGTVNTEAFF
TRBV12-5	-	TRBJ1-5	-	TGTGCTAGTGCCCCAGAGGCCAATCAGCCCCAGCATTTT	CASAPEANQPQHF
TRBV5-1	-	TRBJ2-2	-	TGCGCCAGCAGCTTGGCCGTGGCCGCCGGGGAGCTGTTTTTT	CASSLAVAAGELFF
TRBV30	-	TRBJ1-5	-	TGTGCCTGGAGCTTAAGGGGATTTGGCAATCAGCCCCAGCATTTT	CAWSLRGFGNQPQHF
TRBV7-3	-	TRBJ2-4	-	TGTGCCAGCAGCTTAAACGGGGATAACATTCAGTACTTC	CASSLNGDNIQYF
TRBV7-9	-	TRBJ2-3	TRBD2	TGTGCCAGCAGCATGAGCGGGGGGACAGATACGCAGTATTTT	CASSMSGGTDTQYF
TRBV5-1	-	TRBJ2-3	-	TGCGCCAGCAGCTTGGATAGCGCGGCAGATACGCAGTATTTT	CASSLDSAADTQYF
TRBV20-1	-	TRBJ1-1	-	TGCAGTGCTAGAGATCGGAAAGAAGCTTTCTTT	CSARDRKEAFF
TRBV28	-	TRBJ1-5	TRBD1	TGTGCCAGCAGACGCCGACAGGGGATTAGCAATCAGCCCCAGCATTTT	CASRRRQGISNQPQHF
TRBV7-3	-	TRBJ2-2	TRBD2	TGTGCCAGCAGCTTTGCGGGAGCCGGGGAGCTGTTTTTT	CASSFAGAGELFF
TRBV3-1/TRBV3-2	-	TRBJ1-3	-	TGTGCCAGCAGCCGCGGCAGGGCTGGAAACACCATATATTTT	CASSRGRAGNTIYF
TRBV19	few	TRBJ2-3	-	TGTGCCAGTAGTCCCGGGCCTATCCGTCCCATGTATTTT	CASSPGPIRPMYF
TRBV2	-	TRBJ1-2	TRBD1	TGTGCCAGCAGAGAATCGACCGAAGACAGGGGCACTGGCTACACCTTC	CASRESTEDRGTGYTF
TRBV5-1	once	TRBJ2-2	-	TGCGCCAGCAGCTTGGTTACGGTGAACACCGGGGAGCTGTTTTTT	CASSLVTVNTGELFF
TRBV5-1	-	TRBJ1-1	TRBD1	TGCGCCAGCAGCATCCAAGGGACAGCGAATGGAGGTGAAGCTTTCTTT	CASSIQGTANGGEAFF
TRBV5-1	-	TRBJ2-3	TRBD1	TGCGCCAGCAGCGGAATAACAGGGGGCCGAACAGATACGCAGTATTTT	CASSGITGGRTDTQYF
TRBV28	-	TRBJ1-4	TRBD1	TGTGCCAGCAGTCTTGGGACAGGGACTAATGAAAAACTGTTTTTT	CASSLGTGTNEKLFF
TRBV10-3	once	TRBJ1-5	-	TGTGCCATCAGTGACCAGACTGGGCCCCAGCATTTT	CAISDQTGPQHF
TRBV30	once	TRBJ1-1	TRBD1	TGTGCCTGGAGCGAACACAGGGGGGTCACTGAAGCTTTCTTT	CAWSEHRGVTEAFF
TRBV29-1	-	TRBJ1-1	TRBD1	TGCAGCGTTGAGAGATTGGACAGGAGCATGGCAACGCCTTCCCTTTCCATGAACACTGAAGCTTTCTTT	CSVERLDRSMATPSLSMNTEAFF
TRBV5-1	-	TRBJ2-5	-	-	CASTLGMGADQETQYF
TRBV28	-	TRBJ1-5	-	TGTGCCAGCAGTTCCTATAACGGGGGGGCCCAGCATTTT	CASSSYNGGAQHF
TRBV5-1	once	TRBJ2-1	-	TGCGCCAGCAGCGCGACCGGGTCTAACAATGAGCAGTTCTTC	CASSATGSNNEQFF
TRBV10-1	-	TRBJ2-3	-	TGCGCCAGCAGTCAGCCGGGACTCTTTTCTGATACGCAGTATTTT	CASSQPGLFSDTQYF
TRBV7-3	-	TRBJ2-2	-	TGTGCCAGCAGCTTAACATGGGGGGCCGGGGAGCTGTTTTTT	CASSLTWGAGELFF
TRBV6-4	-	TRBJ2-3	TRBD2	TGTGCCAGCAGCGTCGTGGGGGGGGGAACAGATACGCAGTATTTT	CASSVVGGGTDTQYF
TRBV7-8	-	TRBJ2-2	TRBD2	TGTGCCAGCAGCTTAGTGTCAAGACTAGCGGGGAGCGGGGAGCTGTTTTTT	CASSLVSRLAGSGELFF
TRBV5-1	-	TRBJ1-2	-	TGCGCCAGCAGCTTGGGTTCTAACGCTAACTATGGCTACACCTTC	CASSLGSNANYGYTF
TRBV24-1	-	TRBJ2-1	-	TGTGCCACCCAGGCAGGGACCCCCTACAATGAGCAGTTCTTC	CATQAGTPYNEQFF
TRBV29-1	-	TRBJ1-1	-	TGCAGCACTTCCGGAGGGAACACTGAAGCTTTCTTT	CSTSGGNTEAFF
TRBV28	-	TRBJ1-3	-	TGTGCCAGCAGTACACGCCCTAGGGTTACGGGGAACACCATATATTTT	CASSTRPRVTGNTIYF
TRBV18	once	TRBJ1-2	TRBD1	TGTGCCAGCTCACCAGCAGGGGGCCTAAATGGCTACACCTTC	CASSPAGGLNGYTF
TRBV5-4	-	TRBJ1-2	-	TGTGCCAGCAGCCCCCAGGGCGCGAATGGCTACACCTTC	CASSPQGANGYTF
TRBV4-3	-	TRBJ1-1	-	TGCGCCAGCAGCCGCTACTCGGGGACGAACACTGAAGCTTTCTTT	CASSRYSGTNTEAFF
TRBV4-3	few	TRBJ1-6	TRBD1	TGCGCCAGCAGCCAAGATTCCCGGACAGGGGTGTCACCCCTCCACTTT	CASSQDSRTGVSPLHF
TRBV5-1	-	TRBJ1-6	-	TGCGCCAGCAGCTTGGTGGCAGGGGATAATTCACCCCTCCACTTT	CASSLVAGDNSPLHF
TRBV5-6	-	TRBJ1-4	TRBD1	TGTGCCAGCAGCGACCCCGGGACAGGGGGTGAAAAACTGTTTTTT	CASSDPGTGGEKLFF
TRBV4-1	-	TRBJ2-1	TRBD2	TGCGCCAGCAGCCAAGATCTTCGGGGGGGCTGGAATGAGCAGTTCTTC	CASSQDLRGGWNEQFF
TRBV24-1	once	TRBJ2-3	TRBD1	TGTGCCACCAGTGACCGGGACAGGACTAGCACAGATACGCAGTATTTT	CATSDRDRTSTDTQYF
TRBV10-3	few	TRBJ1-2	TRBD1	TGTGCCGCCGGACAGGGTAACGACTATGGCTACACCTTC	CAAGQGNDYGYTF
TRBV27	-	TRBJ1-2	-	TGTGCCAGTGGAGAGAGGGAAAACTATGGCTACACCTTC	CASGERENYGYTF
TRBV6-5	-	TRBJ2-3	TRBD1	TGTGCCAGCAGCCTACAGGGGGCAAGGGCAGATACGCAGTATTTT	CASSLQGARADTQYF
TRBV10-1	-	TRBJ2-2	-	TGCGCCAGCACCCCATACACTGACACCGGGGAGCTGTTTTTT	CASTPYTDTGELFF
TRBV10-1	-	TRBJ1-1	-	TGCGCCAGCAGTTACACTTTGGACACTGAAGCTTTCTTT	CASSYTLDTEAFF
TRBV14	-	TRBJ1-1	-	TGTGCCAGCAGCCAAAATCGCTTAGAAGCTTTCTTT	CASSQNRLEAFF
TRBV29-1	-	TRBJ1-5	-	TGCAGCGTTGGGGGGGCCGGGCAGCCCCAGCATTTT	CSVGGAGQPQHF